These T cell receptor beta chains were read from a single sample in a study of CD8 T cells in ankylosing spondylitis. One entry per CDR3 protein results from TCRdb running MiXCR on the 5' RACE reads. The sample yields more than 150,000 distinct CDR3 sequences, roughly 18% seen once. Sequenced: blood, either unsorted or a sorted T cell fraction (not recorded which). The receptor set was obtained from a male donor under 30 with ankylosing spondylitis or in good health (not recorded which). CDR3s include the opening cysteine and the closing phenylalanine or tryptophan. A D gene is named only where the DNA matches it firmly. Clone size is given for some rows only: seen once, a few or many times, or a class if the clone is expanded.

TRBJ2-7 | TRBV29-1 | TRBD1 | - | TGCAGCACATCACAGGGGTCAAGCAATTACGAGCAGTACTTC | CSTSQGSSNYEQYF
TRBJ2-1 | TRBV6-6 | - | many | TGTGCCAGCAGTTATCAGGGTACCTCCTACAATGAGCAGTTCTTC | CASSYQGTSYNEQFF
TRBJ2-1 | TRBV12-3/TRBV12-4 | - | many | TGTGCCAGCAGTTTCCGGGGAGGAGGTAATGAGCAGTTCTTC | CASSFRGGGNEQFF
TRBJ1-4 | TRBV14 | - | many | TGTGCCAGCAGCGGGAGGACAGTTCTGAATGAAAAACTGTTTTTT | CASSGRTVLNEKLFF
TRBJ2-1 | TRBV5-1 | TRBD2 | many | TGCGCCAGCAGCTTTAGCGGGAGTGACGCTGAGCAGTTCTTC | CASSFSGSDAEQFF
TRBJ1-1 | TRBV29-1 | TRBD1 | many | TGCAGCGTTCAGGGGGGCACTGAAGCTTTCTTT | CSVQGGTEAFF
TRBJ1-1 | TRBV9 | - | many | TGTGCCAGCAGCGTAGACCTACAGGGTGCTATGAACACTGAAGCTTTCTTT | CASSVDLQGAMNTEAFF
TRBJ2-5 | TRBV12-3/TRBV12-4 | - | many | TGTGCCAGCAGTTTTGAAGTGAAGACCCAGTACTTC | CASSFEVKTQYF
TRBJ1-2 | TRBV20-1 | TRBD1 | many | TGCAGTGCTAGTCCTAGAGCCAGGGGGCGTCTTGATGGCTACACCTTC | CSASPRARGRLDGYTF
TRBJ1-2 | TRBV12-3/TRBV12-4 | - | many | TGTGCCAGCAGCTTGGGGAGGGACCGAGGCTACACCTTC | CASSLGRDRGYTF
TRBJ2-3 | TRBV20-1 | TRBD2 | - | TGCAGTGTAGGGACTAGCGGGAGGGGCACAGATACGCAGTATTTT | CSVGTSGRGTDTQYF
TRBJ1-6 | TRBV2 | - | many | TGTGCCAGCAGTGAGGCAGGGCTTGGGGGTTCACCCCTCCACTTT | CASSEAGLGGSPLHF
TRBJ2-1 | TRBV11-2 | - | many | TGTGCCAGCAGCCTAGCGTCATCCTACAATGAGCAGTTCTTC | CASSLASSYNEQFF
TRBJ2-7 | TRBV6-6 | - | many | TGTGCCAGCAGTTACGACGGTGCTCACTACGAGCAGTACTTC | CASSYDGAHYEQYF
TRBJ2-2 | TRBV29-1 | - | many | TGCAGCGTTGGGATCCGGGACACCGGGGAGCTGTTTTTT | CSVGIRDTGELFF
TRBJ1-1 | TRBV5-5 | - | - | TGTGCCAGCAGCTTGATCCCGGGAGACACTGAAGCTTTCTTT | CASSLIPGDTEAFF
TRBJ2-5 | TRBV5-1 | TRBD2 | many | TGCGCCAGCAGCTTGGCCTCTAGCCTGGCGGGAGGGAGGCAGACCCAGTACTTC | CASSLASSLAGGRQTQYF
TRBJ2-1 | TRBV7-9 | TRBD2 | - | TGTGCCAGCAGCGGGGGACTAGCGGGAGTCTACAATGAGCAGTTCTTC | CASSGGLAGVYNEQFF
TRBJ2-1 | TRBV5-1 | TRBD2 | few | TGCGCCAGCAGCCAGGATAGCGGGAGTAGGAGTGAGCAGTTCTTC | CASSQDSGSRSEQFF
TRBJ1-1 | TRBV25-1 | - | many | TGTGCCAGCAGTGAGGCCGGGACAACCACTGAAGCTTTCTTT | CASSEAGTTTEAFF
TRBJ2-5 | TRBV4-2 | TRBD2 | - | TGTGCCAGCAGCCAAGGTCCGGGACTAGCCGCAGAGACCCAGTACTTC | CASSQGPGLAAETQYF
TRBJ2-2 | TRBV27 | - | many | TGTGCCAGCAGTACAACCGTAGCTAGTGACGCCGGGGAGCTGTTTTTT | CASSTTVASDAGELFF
TRBJ2-1 | TRBV19 | TRBD2 | many | TGTGCCAGTAGTATAGGGGGGGGACTCTACAATGAGCAGTTCTTC | CASSIGGGLYNEQFF
TRBJ2-5 | TRBV24-1 | TRBD2 | once | TGTGCCACCAGTGACCGGACTAGCTTTGAGACCCAGTACTTC | CATSDRTSFETQYF
TRBJ2-1 | TRBV15 | - | many | TGTGCCACCAGCAGGGACAGAAAAAATGAGCAGTTCTTC | CATSRDRKNEQFF
TRBJ2-1 | TRBV5-1 | - | many | TGCGCCAGCAGCTTGAGAGCGGAACCATACAATGAGCAGTTCTTC | CASSLRAEPYNEQFF
TRBJ2-7 | TRBV15 | TRBD2 | - | TGTGCCACCAGCAGAATACTAGCGGGAGGTTACGAGCAGTACTTC | CATSRILAGGYEQYF
TRBJ2-5 | TRBV11-3 | - | - | TGTGCCAGCAGCTTTCCTTTGGAGACCCAGTACTTC | CASSFPLETQYF
TRBJ2-5 | TRBV20-1 | - | - | TGCAGTGGTGTACAAGAGACCCAGTACTTC | CSGVQETQYF
TRBJ1-1 | TRBV12-3/TRBV12-4 | - | many | TGTGCCAGCAGTTTCCGCAGGGCAAAGGCTTTCTTT | CASSFRRAKAFF
TRBJ2-7 | TRBV7-2 | - | many | TGTGCCAGCAGCCCGCCGGGACAAGCCTACGAGCAGTACTTC | CASSPPGQAYEQYF
TRBJ2-3 | TRBV7-3 | - | many | TGTGCCAGCACCGACCGATGGGATACGCAGTATTTT | CASTDRWDTQYF
TRBJ1-1 | TRBV20-1 | - | many | TGCAGTGCTAGGTCAGGGAACACTGAAGCTTTCTTT | CSARSGNTEAFF
TRBJ2-5 | TRBV15 | TRBD2 | many | TGTGCCACCAGCAGTGGACTAGCGGGTGCTCAAGAGACCCAGTACTTC | CATSSGLAGAQETQYF
TRBJ2-6 | TRBV5-1 | TRBD1 | many | TGCGCCAGCAGCGTGGGGACAGTACTCTCTGGGGCCAACGTCCTGACTTTC | CASSVGTVLSGANVLTF
TRBJ2-3 | TRBV6-5 | TRBD2 | many | TGTGCCAGCAGAGCCCCACCGGGACTAGCGGGAGGACTCACAGATACGCAGTATTTT | CASRAPPGLAGGLTDTQYF
TRBJ2-1 | TRBV2 | TRBD1 | many | TGTGCCAGCAGCGACAGGGCTTACAATGAGCAGTTCTTC | CASSDRAYNEQFF
TRBJ2-1 | TRBV5-1 | - | many | TGCGCCAGCAGCTCGGAGGACGGGAGCGCGTACAATGAGCAGTTCTTC | CASSSEDGSAYNEQFF
TRBJ2-1 | TRBV28 | TRBD2 | few | TGTGCCAGCAGTTTATTGGGACTAGCGGGAGGCGGGGATTACAATGAGCAGTTCTTC | CASSLLGLAGGGDYNEQFF
TRBJ2-7 | TRBV27 | - | many | TGTGCCAGCAGTATAACAGGGAACTACGAGCAGTACTTC | CASSITGNYEQYF
TRBJ2-5 | TRBV6-5 | - | few | TGTGCCAGCAGTTACTCGAAAGAGACCCAGTACTTC | CASSYSKETQYF
TRBJ2-1 | TRBV6-6 | - | many | TGTGCCAGCGGAGGCCCTGTGGGTGAGCAGTTCTTC | CASGGPVGEQFF
TRBJ2-7 | TRBV30 | TRBD2 | many | TGTGCCTGGAAGGTCGGACTAGCGGGAGTCTACGAGCAGTACTTC | CAWKVGLAGVYEQYF
TRBJ2-1 | TRBV7-9 | - | many | TGTGCCAGCATAAGCTCCTACAATGAGCAGTTCTTC | CASISSYNEQFF